Described below is a single TCR beta chain sequence and its context. Its matching antigen is unknown. V gave up 6 bases and J gave up 8 bases, with 13 bases separating them. The CDR3 is 12 residues long. The data were obtained in a study of prognosis after radiotherapy for stage I lung cancer. Study summary: Patients with non-small cell lung cancer were all judged medically inoperable. The study, taken as a whole, reports: Differences in TRBV and TRBJ gene usage were reportedly observed between patients with and without metastases.

From genomic DNA, two-round multiplex PCR was used to amplify TCR beta CDR3. Specific primers for each TRBV and TRBJ gene were what first-round PCR used. Each CDR3 protein gets one entry after TCRdb re-called the multiplex PCR reads with MiXCR. The sample has about 51,000 distinct CDR3 sequences, approximately 30% seen once; the top ten hold approximately 9%. Sample collection consisted of about 6 milliliters of peripheral blood drawn at each of two time points. This TCR was sampled from a donor older than 45 with non-small cell lung cancer. The chain has TRBV12-3 or TRBV12-4 and TRBJ1-2; the D is unclear. The starting material was PBMCs, obtained before or after stereotactic body radiation therapy (not recorded which). CDR3 region: CASSFHQTGYTF. The CDR3 bases are TGTGCCAGCAGCTTCCACCAGACAGGCTACACCTTC.